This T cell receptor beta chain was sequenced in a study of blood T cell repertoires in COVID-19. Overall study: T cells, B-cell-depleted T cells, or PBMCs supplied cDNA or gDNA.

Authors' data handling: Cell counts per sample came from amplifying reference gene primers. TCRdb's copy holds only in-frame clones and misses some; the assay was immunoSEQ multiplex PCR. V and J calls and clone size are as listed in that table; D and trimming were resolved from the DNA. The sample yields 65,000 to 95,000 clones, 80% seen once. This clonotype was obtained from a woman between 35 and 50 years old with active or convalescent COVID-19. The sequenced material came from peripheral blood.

The CDR3 region is CAIASGSSYEQYF. Written as DNA, the CDR3 is TGTGCCATCGCGTCCGGGAGCTCCTACGAGCAGTACTTC. The rearrangement links TRBV10-3 to TRBJ2-7, with a tentative D call TRBD2 (6 bases). Trimming pared 8 bases from V and 0 bases from J, leaving 11 bases between. The CDR3 extends over 13 amino acids. The germline gives CDR1 ENHRY, CDR2 SYGVKD.